This T cell receptor (beta chain) was recorded in a study of blood T cell dynamics during melanoma immunotherapy. Study-wide results and limits: Cell-free DNA CDR3 sequences most resembled the immune-effector CD8+ subset, which was also most clonal. Whether repertoire-driving clones were melanoma-specific could not be determined.

This sample's time point: week 3, after first cycle of checkpoint inhibitor. Memory T cells counted as immune-effector cells when CD3+ CD4- CD8+ CD45RA- CD45RO-high CD27- CCR7-. One draw preceded checkpoint blockade; another followed its first cycle at week 3. Patients had no prior systemic cancer treatment, immunosuppressants or other active cancers. Germline V gene lookup returns CDR1 LNHDA and CDR2 SQIVND (reference sequence). The CDR3 covers 17 residues. Trimming took 6 bases from V and 2 from J, leaving 19 bases between them. Profiled with immunoSEQ multiplex PCR; TCRdb holds only in-frame clones, not every one. The table shows over 950 clones, with about two thirds occurring only once. Worth noting for this clone: Its antigen is undetermined.

This specimen was CD8+ T cells from blood, taken from a patient treated with checkpoint blockade. This rearrangement joins TRBV19 to TRBJ2-2; tentatively, D is TRBD2 (5 bases). The sequence was collected from a human donor with melanoma. CDR3 nucleotides: TGTGCCAGTAGCCCCGGGGAACTATCATTTAACACCGGGGAGCTGTTTTTT. Its translation: CASSPGELSFNTGELFF.